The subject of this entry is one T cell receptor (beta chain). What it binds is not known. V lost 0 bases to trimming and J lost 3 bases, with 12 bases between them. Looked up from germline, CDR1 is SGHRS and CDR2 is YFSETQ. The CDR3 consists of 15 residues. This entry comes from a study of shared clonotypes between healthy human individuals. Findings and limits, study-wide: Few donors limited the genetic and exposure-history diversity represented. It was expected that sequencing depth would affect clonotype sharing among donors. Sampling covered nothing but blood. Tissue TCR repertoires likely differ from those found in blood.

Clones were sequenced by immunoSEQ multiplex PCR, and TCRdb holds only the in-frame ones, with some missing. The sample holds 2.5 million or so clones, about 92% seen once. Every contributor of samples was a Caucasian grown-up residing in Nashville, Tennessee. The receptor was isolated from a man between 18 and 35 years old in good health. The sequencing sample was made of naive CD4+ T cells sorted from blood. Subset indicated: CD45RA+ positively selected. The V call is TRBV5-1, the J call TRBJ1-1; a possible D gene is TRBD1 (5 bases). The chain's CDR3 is CASSLEGWKDTEAFF. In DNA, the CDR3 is TGCGCCAGCAGCTTGGAGGGGTGGAAGGACACTGAAGCTTTCTTT.